This T cell receptor (beta chain) derives from a study of blood T cell repertoires in COVID-19. Study-level information: PBMCs, B-cell-depleted T cells, or T cells were the source of the cDNA or gDNA that made up the material.

Clones were sequenced by immunoSEQ multiplex PCR, and TCRdb holds only the in-frame ones, with some missing. The data show 110,000 to 150,000 clones, approximately 86% seen once. Recruitment covered about 26 US areas and drew participants whose ages spanned about 18 to 89 years. Assignment of participants to cohorts was predicated upon participant-reported clinical history. Recovered Cohort 3 donors showed two negative PCRs, clearance, or symptom resolution. The CDR3 extends over 14 amino acids. The germline CDR1 and CDR2 sequences are WNHNN and SYGVQD (reference sequence). With 8 bases clipped from V and 7 bases from J, the junction kept 11 bases outside the gene matches.

This receptor was identified in a middle-aged woman who had recovered from COVID-19. The rearrangement joins TRBV10-1 to TRBJ2-1; 7 nucleotides align to TRBD1. The sample taken for sequencing was PBMCs or T cells enriched from blood (not recorded which). CDR3 in DNA: TGCGCCAGCTCGTCCGGGACAGTACAAAATGAGCAGTTCTTC. This sequence encodes CASSSGTVQNEQFF.